The 11 T cell receptor beta chains below come from one sample, sequenced in a study of somatic mutations in cytotoxic T cells in rheumatoid arthritis. The protocol was immunoSEQ multiplex PCR, while the TCRdb copy is restricted to in-frame clones and leaves out a portion. The sample carries under 30,000 clones, roughly 80% recorded once. Material: CD8+ T cells sorted from blood. Receptors were obtained from a woman between 18 and 29 years old in good health.

The rearrangement joins TRBV4-1 to TRBJ2-1, with D maybe TRBD1 (5 bases). The CDR3 is 14 residues long. The V and J ends lost 8 bases and 3 bases respectively, with 14 bases between them. Germline CDR1 is MGHRA and CDR2 is YSYEKL. The CDR3 loop is CASEVQEHYNEQFF. The CDR3 nucleotides are TGCGCCAGCGAGGTACAGGAACACTACAATGAGCAGTTCTTC.

In its sample, this clone was seen a few times. The chain carries TRBV27 and TRBJ1-5; 10 bases line up with TRBD1. The CDR3 loop spans 16 amino acids. From germline, CDR1 is MNHEY and CDR2 SMNVEV (reference sequence). V lost 6 bases to trimming and J lost 6 bases; unmatched junction nucleotides: 11. The chain's CDR3 is CASSPDGQGVFQPQHF. CDR3 DNA: TGTGCCAGCAGCCCGGACGGACAGGGGGTGTTTCAGCCCCAGCATTTT.

The V gene is TRBV9, the J gene TRBJ1-4; tentative D call: TRBD1 (6 bases). The CDR3 consists of 15 residues. Germline V lookup: CDR1 SGDLS, CDR2 YYNGEE. Trimming left V 3 bases short and J 1 base short, with 10 bases between. The CDR3 region has the DNA TGTGCCAGCAGCGGTACAGGGAAAACTAATGAAAAACTGTTTTTT. Amino acids: CASSGTGKTNEKLFF.

The chain uses TRBV4-1 and TRBJ1-1, with a weak D call TRBD1 (6 bases). The CDR3 sequence is 16 residues long. Looked up from germline, CDR1 is MGHRA and CDR2 is YSYEKL. V lost 2 bases, J lost 2 bases, and 15 bases lay in between. The DNA for the CDR3 is TGCGCCAGCAGCCAAACAGGGAGAGGAGAAAACACTGAAGCTTTCTTT. Its translation: CASSQTGRGENTEAFF.

The chain combines TRBV14 with TRBJ2-7; D might be TRBD2 (6 bases). V was shortened by 2 bases and J by 2 bases, with 10 bases between the two germline ends. Germline CDR1 reads SGHDN; CDR2 reads FVKESK. This CDR3 spans 14 amino acids. The CDR3 here is CASSQLGGAYEQYF. The CDR3 nucleotides read TGTGCCAGCAGCCAATTGGGGGGAGCCTACGAGCAGTACTTC.

The table lists this clone with a few counts. The CDR3 bases are TGTGCCAGCAGCTTGGGGCAGAGTGCCTACGAGCAGTACGTC. Protein product: CASSLGQSAYEQYV. The V call is TRBV5-6, the J call TRBJ2-7; no firm D call. The CDR3 has 14 residues. The germline V and J ends were trimmed by 0 bases and 2 bases, with 9 bases remaining between them. Germline loops: CDR1 SGHDT, CDR2 YYEEEE.

Only a few counts were recorded for this clone. This sequence joins TRBV27 and TRBJ2-5; no firm D call. Germline assignment: CDR1 MNHEY and CDR2 SMNVEV (reference sequence). V lost 3 bases and J lost 1, with 12 bases in between. CDR3 length: 15 amino acids. In DNA form, the CDR3 reads TGTGCCAGCAGTTTGGCGGCGGAGACCCAAGAGACCCAGTACTTC. It codes for CASSLAAETQETQYF.

The CDR3 is CASSLTQYYEQYF. CDR3 sequence (DNA): TGTGCCAGCAGCTTAACCCAATACTACGAGCAGTACTTC. V is TRBV11-2 and J is TRBJ2-7; D remains unclear. Germline V CDR1 and CDR2: SGHAT, FQNNGV. V shed 2 bases and J shed 3 bases, with 8 bases lying between them. This CDR3 region has 13 residues.

The chain couples TRBV10-3 to TRBJ2-3; 7 nucleotides match TRBD2. Germline V lookup: CDR1 ENHRY, CDR2 SYGVKD. The CDR3 is made up of 11 amino acids. The V segment lost 10 bases and the J segment 5 bases; nucleotides outside the gene matches: 3. The CDR3 reads CASRGGDTQYF. The CDR3 nucleotides are TGTGCCAGCCGCGGGGGAGATACGCAGTATTTT.

The chain links TRBV7-6 to TRBJ2-3; 8 bases fit TRBD2. The CDR3 spans 15 residues. The V gene's germline CDR1 is SGHVS and CDR2 FNYEAQ. The J segment lost 6 bases and the V segment lost 5 bases, leaving 10 bases of the junction unmatched. CDR3 DNA: TGTGCCAGCAGCCCGATCGGGGGGGCCACTGATACGCAGTATTTT. Translating gives CASSPIGGATDTQYF.

V and J are TRBV28 and TRBJ2-7; 9 bases are shared with TRBD1. The V gene end was trimmed by 5 bases and the J gene end by 2 bases; junction bases not matched to a gene: 16. The germline V gene encodes CDR1 MDHEN and CDR2 SYDVKM. This CDR3 region has 18 residues. The DNA for the CDR3 is TGTGCCAGCAGTCCCGGGACAGGGTATATGGTTAGCACCTACGAGCAGTACGTC. Its protein is CASSPGTGYMVSTYEQYV.